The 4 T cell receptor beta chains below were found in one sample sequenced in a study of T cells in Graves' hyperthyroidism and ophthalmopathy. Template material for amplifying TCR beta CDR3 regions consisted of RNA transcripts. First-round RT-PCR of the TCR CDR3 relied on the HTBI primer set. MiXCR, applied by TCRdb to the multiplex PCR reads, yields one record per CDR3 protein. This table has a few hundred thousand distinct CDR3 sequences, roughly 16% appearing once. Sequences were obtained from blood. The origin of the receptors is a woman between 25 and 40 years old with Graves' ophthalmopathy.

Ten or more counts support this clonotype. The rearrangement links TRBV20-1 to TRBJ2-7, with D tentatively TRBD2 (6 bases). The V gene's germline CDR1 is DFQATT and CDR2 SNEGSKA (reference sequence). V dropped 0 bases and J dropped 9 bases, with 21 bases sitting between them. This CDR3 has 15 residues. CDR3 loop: CSARDLGQRRGGQYF. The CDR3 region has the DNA TGCAGTGCTAGAGATCTCGGCCAAAGGAGGGGCGGGCAGTACTTC.

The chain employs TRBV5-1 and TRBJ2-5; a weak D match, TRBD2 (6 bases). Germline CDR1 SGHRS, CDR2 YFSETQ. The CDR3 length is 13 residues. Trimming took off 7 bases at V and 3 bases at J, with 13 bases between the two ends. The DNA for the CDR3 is TGCGCCAGCGCACCTAGCGTAGAAGAGACCCAGTACTTC. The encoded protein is CASAPSVEETQYF.

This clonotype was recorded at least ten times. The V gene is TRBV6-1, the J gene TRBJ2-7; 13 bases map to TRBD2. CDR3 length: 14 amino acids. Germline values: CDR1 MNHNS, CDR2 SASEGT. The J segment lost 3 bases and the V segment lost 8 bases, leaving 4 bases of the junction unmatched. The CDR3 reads CASDGTSGDYEQYF. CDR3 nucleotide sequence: TGTGCCAGCGACGGGACTAGCGGGGACTACGAGCAGTACTTC.

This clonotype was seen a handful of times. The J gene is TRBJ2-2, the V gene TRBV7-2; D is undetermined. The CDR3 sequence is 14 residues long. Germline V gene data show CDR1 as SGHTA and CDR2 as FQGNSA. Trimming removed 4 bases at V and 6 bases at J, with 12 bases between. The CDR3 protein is CASSSVMMSGELFF. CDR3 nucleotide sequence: TGTGCCAGCAGCTCCGTTATGATGTCCGGGGAGCTGTTTTTT.